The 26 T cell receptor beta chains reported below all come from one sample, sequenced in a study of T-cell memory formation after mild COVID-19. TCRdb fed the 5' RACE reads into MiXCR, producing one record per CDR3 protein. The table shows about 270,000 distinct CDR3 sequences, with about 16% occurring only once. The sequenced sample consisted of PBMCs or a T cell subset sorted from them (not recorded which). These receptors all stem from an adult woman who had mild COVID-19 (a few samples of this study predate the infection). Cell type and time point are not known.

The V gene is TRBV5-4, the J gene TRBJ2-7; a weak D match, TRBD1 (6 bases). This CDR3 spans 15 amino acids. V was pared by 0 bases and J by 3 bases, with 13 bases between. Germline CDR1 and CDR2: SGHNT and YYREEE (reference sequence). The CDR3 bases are TGTGCCAGCAGCTTGGACAGGGCGGGTTTCTACGAGCAGTACTTC. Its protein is CASSLDRAGFYEQYF.

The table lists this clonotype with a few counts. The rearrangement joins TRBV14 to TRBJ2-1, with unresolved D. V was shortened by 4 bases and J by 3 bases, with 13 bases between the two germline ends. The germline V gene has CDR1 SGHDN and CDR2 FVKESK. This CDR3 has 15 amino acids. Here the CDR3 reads CASSPQKSYYNEQFF. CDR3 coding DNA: TGTGCCAGCAGCCCCCAGAAGAGCTACTACAATGAGCAGTTCTTC.

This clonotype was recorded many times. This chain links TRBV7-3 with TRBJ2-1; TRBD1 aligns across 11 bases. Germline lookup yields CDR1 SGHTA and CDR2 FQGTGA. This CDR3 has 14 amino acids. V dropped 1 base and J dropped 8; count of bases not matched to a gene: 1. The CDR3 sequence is CASSLMGQGDEQFF. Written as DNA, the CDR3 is TGTGCCAGCAGCTTAATGGGACAGGGGGATGAGCAGTTCTTC.

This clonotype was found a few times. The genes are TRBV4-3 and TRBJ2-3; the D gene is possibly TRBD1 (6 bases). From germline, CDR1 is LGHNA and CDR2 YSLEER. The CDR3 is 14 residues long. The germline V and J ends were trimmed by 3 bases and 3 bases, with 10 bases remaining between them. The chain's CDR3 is CASSHKGQTDTQYF. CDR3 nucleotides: TGCGCCAGCAGCCACAAAGGACAGACAGATACGCAGTATTTT.

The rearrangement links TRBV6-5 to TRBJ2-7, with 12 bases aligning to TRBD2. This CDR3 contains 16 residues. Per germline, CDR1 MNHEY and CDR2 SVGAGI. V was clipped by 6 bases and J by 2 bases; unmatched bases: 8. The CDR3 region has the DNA TGTGCCAGCAGAAATTCTGGACTAGCGGGGCCCTACGAGCAGTACTTC. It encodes CASRNSGLAGPYEQYF.

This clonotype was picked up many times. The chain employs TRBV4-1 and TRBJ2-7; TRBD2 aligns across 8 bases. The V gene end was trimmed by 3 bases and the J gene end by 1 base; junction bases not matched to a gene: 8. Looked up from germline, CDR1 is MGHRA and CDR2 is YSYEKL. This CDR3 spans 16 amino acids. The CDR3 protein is CASSQGPGLVSYEQYF. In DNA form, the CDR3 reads TGCGCCAGCAGCCAGGGACCGGGACTAGTGTCCTACGAGCAGTACTTC.

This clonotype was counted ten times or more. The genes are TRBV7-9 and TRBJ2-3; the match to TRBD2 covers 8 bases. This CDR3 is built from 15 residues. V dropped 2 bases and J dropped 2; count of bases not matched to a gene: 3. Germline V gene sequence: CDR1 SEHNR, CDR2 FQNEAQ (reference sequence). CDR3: CASSLTSGITDTQYF. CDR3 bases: TGTGCCAGCAGCTTAACTAGCGGAATCACAGATACGCAGTATTTT.

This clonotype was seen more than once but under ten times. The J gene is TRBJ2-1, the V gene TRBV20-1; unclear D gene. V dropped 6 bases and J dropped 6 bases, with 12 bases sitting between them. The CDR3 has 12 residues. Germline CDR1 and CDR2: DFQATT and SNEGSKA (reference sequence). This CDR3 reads CSASPDPNEQFF. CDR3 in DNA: TGCAGTGCCTCACCTGACCCCAATGAGCAGTTCTTC.

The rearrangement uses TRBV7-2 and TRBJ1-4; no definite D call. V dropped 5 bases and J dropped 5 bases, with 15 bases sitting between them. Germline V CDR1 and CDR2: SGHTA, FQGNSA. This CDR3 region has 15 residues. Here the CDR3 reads CASSRLGRVNEKLFF. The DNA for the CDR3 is TGTGCCAGCAGCCGTCTTGGACGGGTGAATGAAAAACTGTTTTTT.

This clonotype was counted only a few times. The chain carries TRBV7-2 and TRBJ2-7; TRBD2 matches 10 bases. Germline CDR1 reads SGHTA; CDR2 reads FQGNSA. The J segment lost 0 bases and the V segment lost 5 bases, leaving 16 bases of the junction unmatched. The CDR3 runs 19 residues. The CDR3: CASSTRRKTSGFTSYEQYF. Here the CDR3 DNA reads TGTGCCAGCAGCACCCGGCGGAAGACTAGCGGGTTTACCTCCTACGAGCAGTACTTC. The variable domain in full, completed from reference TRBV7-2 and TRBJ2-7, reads GAGVSQSPSNKVTEKGKDVELRCDPISGHTALYWYRQSLGQGLEFLIYFQGNSAPDKSGLPSDRFSAERTGGSVSTLTIQRTQQEDSAVYLCASSTRRKTSGFTSYEQYFGPGTRLTVT.

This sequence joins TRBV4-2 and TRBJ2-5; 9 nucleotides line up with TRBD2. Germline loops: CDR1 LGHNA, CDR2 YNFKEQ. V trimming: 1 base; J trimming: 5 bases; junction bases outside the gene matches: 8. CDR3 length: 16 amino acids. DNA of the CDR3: TGTGCCAGCAGCCAAGGTGGGGCGGGAGGGATGGAGACCCAGTACTTC. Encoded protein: CASSQGGAGGMETQYF.

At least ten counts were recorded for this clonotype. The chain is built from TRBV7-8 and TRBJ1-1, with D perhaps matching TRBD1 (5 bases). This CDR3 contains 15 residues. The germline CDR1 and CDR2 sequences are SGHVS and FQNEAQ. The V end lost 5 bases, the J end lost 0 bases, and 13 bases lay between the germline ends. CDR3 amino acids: CASSIITTVNTEAFF. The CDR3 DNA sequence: TGTGCCAGCAGCATTATAACGACAGTGAACACTGAAGCTTTCTTT. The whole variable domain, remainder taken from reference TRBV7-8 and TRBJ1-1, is GAGVSQSPRYKVAKRGQDVALRCDPISGHVSLFWYQQALGQGPEFLTYFQNEAQLDKSGLPSDRFFAERPEGSVSTLKIQRTQQEDSAVYLCASSIITTVNTEAFFGQGTRLTVV.

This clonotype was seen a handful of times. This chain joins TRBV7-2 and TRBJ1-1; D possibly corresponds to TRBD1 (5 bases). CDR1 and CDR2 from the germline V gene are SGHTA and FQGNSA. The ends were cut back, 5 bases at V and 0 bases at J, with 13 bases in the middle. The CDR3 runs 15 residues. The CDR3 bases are TGTGCCAGCAGCCCCCTCTCGACAGTGAACACTGAAGCTTTCTTT. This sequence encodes CASSPLSTVNTEAFF.

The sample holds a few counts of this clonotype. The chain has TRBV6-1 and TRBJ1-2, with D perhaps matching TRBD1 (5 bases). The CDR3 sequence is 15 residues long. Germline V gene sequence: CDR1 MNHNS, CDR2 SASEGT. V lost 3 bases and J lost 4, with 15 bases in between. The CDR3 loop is CASSDVGASGYGYTF. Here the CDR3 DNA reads TGTGCCAGCAGTGATGTCGGGGCGTCGGGCTATGGCTACACCTTC.

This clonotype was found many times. The DNA of the CDR3 is TGTGCCAGCAGCCCCGAAGGACAGGTTAAGGTTGAAGCTTTCTTT. Its protein is CASSPEGQVKVEAFF. The chain employs TRBV7-2 and TRBJ1-1; TRBD1 agrees at 7 bases. Germline V gives CDR1 SGHTA, CDR2 FQGNSA. The J segment lost 7 bases and the V segment lost 5 bases, leaving 13 bases of the junction unmatched. The CDR3 runs to 15 residues.

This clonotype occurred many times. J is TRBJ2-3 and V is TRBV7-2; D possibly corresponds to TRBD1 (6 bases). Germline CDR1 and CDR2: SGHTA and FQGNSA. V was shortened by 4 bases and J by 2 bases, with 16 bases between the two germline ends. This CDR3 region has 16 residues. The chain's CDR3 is CASSWEQGLNTDTQYF. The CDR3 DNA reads TGTGCCAGCAGCTGGGAACAGGGCCTAAACACAGATACGCAGTATTTT.

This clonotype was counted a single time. This chain's CDR3 is CSAIKRYEQYF. The CDR3 DNA reads as TGCAGTGCTATTAAGCGCTACGAGCAGTACTTC. This chain uses TRBV20-1 with TRBJ2-7; D call uncertain. This CDR3 is 11 amino acids long. In germline, CDR1 is DFQATT, CDR2 SNEGSKA (reference sequence). V shed 4 bases and J shed 3 bases, with 7 bases lying between them.

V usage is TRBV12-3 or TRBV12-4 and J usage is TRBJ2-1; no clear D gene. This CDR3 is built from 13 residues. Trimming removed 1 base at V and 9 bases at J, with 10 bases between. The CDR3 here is CASSLDPSSEQFF. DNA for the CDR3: TGTGCCAGCAGTTTAGATCCGTCGAGTGAGCAGTTCTTC.

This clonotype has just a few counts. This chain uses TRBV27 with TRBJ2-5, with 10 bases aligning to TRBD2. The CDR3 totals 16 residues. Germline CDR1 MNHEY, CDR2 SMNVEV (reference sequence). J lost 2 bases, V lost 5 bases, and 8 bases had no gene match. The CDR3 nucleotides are TGTGCCAGCAGTGCCAGACTAGCGGGCTGGCAAGAGACCCAGTACTTC. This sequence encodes CASSARLAGWQETQYF.

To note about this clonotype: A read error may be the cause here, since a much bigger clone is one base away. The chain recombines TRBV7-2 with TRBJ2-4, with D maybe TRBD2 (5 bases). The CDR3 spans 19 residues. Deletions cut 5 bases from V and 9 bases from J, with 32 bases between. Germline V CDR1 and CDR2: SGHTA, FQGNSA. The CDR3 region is CASSLQSGLSAPNGGIQYF. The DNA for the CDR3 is TGTGCCAGCAGCCTACAGTCGGGCCTATCGGCCCCCAATGGAGGCATTCAGTACTTC. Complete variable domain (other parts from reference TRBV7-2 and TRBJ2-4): GAGVSQSPSNKVTEKGKDVELRCDPISGHTALYWYRQSLGQGLEFLIYFQGNSAPDKSGLPSDRFSAERTGGSVSTLTIQRTQQEDSAVYLCASSLQSGLSAPNGGIQYFGAGTRLSVL.

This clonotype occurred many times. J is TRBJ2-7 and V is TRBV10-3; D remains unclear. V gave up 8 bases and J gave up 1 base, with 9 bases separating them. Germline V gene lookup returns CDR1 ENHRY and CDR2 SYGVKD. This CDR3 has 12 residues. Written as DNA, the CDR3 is TGTGCCATCGGTAAAGTTTCCTACGAGCAGTACTTC. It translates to CAIGKVSYEQYF.

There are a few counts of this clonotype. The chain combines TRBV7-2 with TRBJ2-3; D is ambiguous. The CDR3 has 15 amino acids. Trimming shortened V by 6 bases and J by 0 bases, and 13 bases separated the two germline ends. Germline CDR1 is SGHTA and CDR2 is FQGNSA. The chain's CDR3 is CASRPALPSTDTQYF. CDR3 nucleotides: TGTGCCAGCAGGCCAGCGCTACCTAGCACAGATACGCAGTATTTT.

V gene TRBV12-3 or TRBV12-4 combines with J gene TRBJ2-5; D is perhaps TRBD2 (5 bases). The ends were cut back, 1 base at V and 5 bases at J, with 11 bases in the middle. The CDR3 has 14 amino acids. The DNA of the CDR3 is TGTGCCAGCAGTTTAGGAGGGAGTGGCGAGACCCAGTACTTC. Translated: CASSLGGSGETQYF.

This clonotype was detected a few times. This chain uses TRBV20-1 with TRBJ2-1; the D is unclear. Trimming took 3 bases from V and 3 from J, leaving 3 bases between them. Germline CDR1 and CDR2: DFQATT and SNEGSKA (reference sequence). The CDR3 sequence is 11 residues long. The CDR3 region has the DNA TGCAGTGCTAGCGACTACAATGAGCAGTTCTTC. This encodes CSASDYNEQFF.

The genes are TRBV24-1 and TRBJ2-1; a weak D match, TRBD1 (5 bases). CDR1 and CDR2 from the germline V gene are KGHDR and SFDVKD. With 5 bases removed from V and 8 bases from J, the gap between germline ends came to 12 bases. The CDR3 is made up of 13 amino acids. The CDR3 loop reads CATSGPWGYEQFF. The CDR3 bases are TGTGCCACCAGTGGTCCTTGGGGCTATGAGCAGTTCTTC.

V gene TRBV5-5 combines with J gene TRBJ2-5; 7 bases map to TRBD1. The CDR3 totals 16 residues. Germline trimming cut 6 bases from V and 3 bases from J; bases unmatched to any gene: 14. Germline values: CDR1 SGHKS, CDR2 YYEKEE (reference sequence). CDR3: CASTLQGDRGKETQYF. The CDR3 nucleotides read TGTGCCAGCACCCTCCAGGGGGACAGAGGGAAAGAGACCCAGTACTTC. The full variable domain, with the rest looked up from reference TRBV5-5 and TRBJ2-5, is DAGVTQSPTHLIKTRGQQVTLRCSPISGHKSVSWYQQVLGQGPQFIFQYYEKEERGRGNFPDRFSARQFPNYSSELNVNALLLGDSALYLCASTLQGDRGKETQYFGPGTRLLVL.